The clone carrying this T cell receptor beta chain occurred once. Per the germline V gene, CDR1 is SGHNT and CDR2 is YENEEA. The CDR3 length is 17 residues. V shed 4 bases and J 0 bases; nucleotides not matched to a gene: 9. These data are taken from a study of T cell responses to AZD1222 COVID-19 vaccine. Clones were sequenced by immunoSEQ multiplex PCR, and TCRdb holds only the in-frame ones, with some missing. The table lists 130,000 or so clones, less than 95% of them singletons. The source is an adult in good health. This chain links TRBV11-3 with TRBJ2-1, with TRBD1 matching over 7 bases. Here the sequenced sample was peripheral blood, taken on day 0 of AZD1222 vaccination. This chain's CDR3 is CASSSQGLAGSYNEQFF. CDR3 nucleotide sequence: TGTGCCAGCAGCTCACAGGGGCTAGCTGGCTCCTACAATGAGCAGTTCTTC.